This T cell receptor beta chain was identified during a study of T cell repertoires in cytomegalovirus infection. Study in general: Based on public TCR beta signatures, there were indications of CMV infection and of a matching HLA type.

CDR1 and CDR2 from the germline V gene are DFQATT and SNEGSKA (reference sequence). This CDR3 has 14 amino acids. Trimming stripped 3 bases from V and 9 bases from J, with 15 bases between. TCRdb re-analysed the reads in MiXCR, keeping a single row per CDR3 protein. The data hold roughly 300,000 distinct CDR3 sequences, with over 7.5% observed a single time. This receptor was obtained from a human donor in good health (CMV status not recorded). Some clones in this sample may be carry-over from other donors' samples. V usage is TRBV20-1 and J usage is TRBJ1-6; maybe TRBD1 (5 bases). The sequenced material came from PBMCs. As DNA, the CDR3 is TGCAGTGCTAGGCCAGGGAGGGGTATTTCACCCCTCCACTTT. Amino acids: CSARPGRGISPLHF.